Only a few counts were recorded for the clone carrying this TCR beta chain. Its antigen is currently unknown. Separation by sorting yielded CD4+ and CD8+ T cells from PBMCs. cDNA reverse transcribed from extracted RNA served as the sequencing template. The data were produced by immunoSEQ multiplex PCR, yet TCRdb's version contains in-frame clones alone and is incomplete. The sample contains some 160,000 clones, roughly 60% of which appear only once. The sample comes from a study of CD8+ T cells in alopecia areata. Overall study results and limits: Clonality exceeded that of normal scalp in lesional scalp, most notably in alopecia totalis/universalis. Resident alphabeta T-cell populations of normal skin are likewise subject to sequencing in scalp samples. Between patients, shared TCR sequences were less clear than in mice. This was possibly due in part to HLA diversity in the patient population.

Between the trimmed V and J ends, which lost 0 bases and 6 bases, there was a span of 12 bases. Per the germline V gene, CDR1 is SGHRS and CDR2 is YFSETQ. CDR3 length: 15 amino acids. The source material was CD8+ T cells sorted from blood. The chain couples TRBV5-1 to TRBJ2-2; D unresolved. This TCR came from a human donor in good health. CDR3 residues: CASSLGGVRPGELFF. The CDR3 nucleotides are TGCGCCAGCAGCTTGGGTGGGGTCAGACCCGGGGAGCTGTTTTTT.